Sequencing of this TCR beta chain was carried out in a study of T-cell reconstitution after alpha-beta-depleted transplantation in children. Turning to this clonotype: Its antigen is currently unknown.

Regarding the study as a whole: About two months after transplant, alpha-beta T cells reportedly came from several hundred expanded graft clones.

V shed 7 bases and J shed 6 bases, with 15 bases lying between them. Germline CDR1 is SGHTA and CDR2 is FQGNSA. This CDR3 has 14 residues. Unique molecular identifiers were used to barcode this TCRbeta library. TCRdb passed the PCR reads through MiXCR, listing each CDR3 protein once. The repertoire includes some 600,000 distinct CDR3 sequences, 10% to 15% of them detected once, and approximately 2% sits in the top ten. The source is a male patient aged 5 to 17 who had a stem cell transplant for acute myeloid leukemia, so the T cells may come from the graft donor. V usage is TRBV7-2 and J usage is TRBJ2-2; D is unclear. The starting material was PBMCs, mostly from graft donor cells, obtained 360 days after TCRalphabeta/CD19-depleted stem cell transplant. The CDR3 sequence is CASIPPVTPGELFF. The CDR3, as DNA: TGTGCCAGCATCCCCCCTGTGACCCCCGGGGAGCTGTTTTTT.